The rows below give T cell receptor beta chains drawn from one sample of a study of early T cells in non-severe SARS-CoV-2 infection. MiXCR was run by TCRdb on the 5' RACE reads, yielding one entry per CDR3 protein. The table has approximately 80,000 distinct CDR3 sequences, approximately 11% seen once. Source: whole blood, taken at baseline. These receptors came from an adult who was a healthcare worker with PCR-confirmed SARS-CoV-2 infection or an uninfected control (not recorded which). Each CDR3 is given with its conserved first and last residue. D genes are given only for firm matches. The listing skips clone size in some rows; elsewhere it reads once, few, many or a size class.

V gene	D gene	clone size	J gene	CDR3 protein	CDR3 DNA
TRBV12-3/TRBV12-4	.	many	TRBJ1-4	CASSFPAPGEKLFF	TGTGCCAGCAGTTTCCCGGCCCCGGGGGAAAAACTGTTTTTT
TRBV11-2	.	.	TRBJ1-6	CASRRDAQGPLHF	TGTGCCAGCAGACGGGACGCCCAGGGACCCCTCCACTTT
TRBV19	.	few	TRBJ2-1	CASSISDNSYNEQFF	TGTGCCAGTAGTATAAGTGATAACTCCTACAATGAGCAGTTCTTC
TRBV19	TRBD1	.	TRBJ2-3	CASSRWTGGFTDTQYF	TGTGCCAGTAGTAGGTGGACAGGGGGCTTCACAGATACGCAGTATTTT
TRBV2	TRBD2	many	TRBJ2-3	CASSRLAGARDTQYF	TGTGCCAGCAGCAGACTAGCGGGGGCTCGGGATACGCAGTATTTT
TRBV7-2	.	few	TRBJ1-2	CASSLARTNYGYTF	TGTGCCAGCAGCTTAGCCAGAACTAACTATGGCTACACCTTC
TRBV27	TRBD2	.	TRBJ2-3	CASLHHSGGPHYTDTQYF	TGTGCCAGCCTTCACCATAGCGGGGGCCCTCATTACACAGATACGCAGTATTTT
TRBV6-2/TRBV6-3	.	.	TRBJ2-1	CASSYAGHYNEQFF	TGTGCCAGCAGTTACGCGGGGCACTACAATGAGCAGTTCTTC
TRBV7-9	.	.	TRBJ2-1	CASSPPTLPGNEQFF	TGTGCCAGCAGCCCCCCAACCCTCCCCGGTAATGAGCAGTTCTTC
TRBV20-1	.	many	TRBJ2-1	CSARVIVGNEQFF	TGCAGTGCTAGAGTTATCGTGGGTAATGAGCAGTTCTTC
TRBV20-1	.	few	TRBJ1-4	CSARARGGATNEKLFF	TGCAGTGCTAGAGCCAGGGGAGGCGCAACTAATGAAAAACTGTTTTTT
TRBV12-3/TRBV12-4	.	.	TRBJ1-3	CASSLRSAGNTIYF	TGTGCCAGCAGTTTACGCAGCGCTGGAAACACCATATATTTT
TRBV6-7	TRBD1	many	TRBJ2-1	CASSYPGQGYNEQFF	TGTGCCAGCAGTTACCCCGGACAGGGCTACAATGAGCAGTTCTTC
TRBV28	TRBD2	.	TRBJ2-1	CASTLSGGLYNEQFF	TGTGCCAGCACCTTAAGCGGGGGACTTTACAATGAGCAGTTCTTC
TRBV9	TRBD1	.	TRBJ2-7	CASSVGQGKSYEQYF	TGTGCCAGCAGCGTAGGACAGGGGAAATCCTACGAGCAGTACTTC
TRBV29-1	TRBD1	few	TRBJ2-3	CSVDSTGGVADTQYF	TGCAGCGTTGACAGCACAGGGGGCGTCGCAGATACGCAGTATTTT
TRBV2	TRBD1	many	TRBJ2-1	CASRKTGGTSYNEQFF	TGTGCCAGCAGGAAAACAGGGGGGACGTCCTACAATGAGCAGTTCTTC
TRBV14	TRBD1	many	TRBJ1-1	CASSRSTGSITEAFF	TGTGCCAGCAGCCGTTCGACAGGGTCGATCACTGAAGCTTTCTTT
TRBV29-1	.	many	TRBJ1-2	CSVVQGNYGYTF	TGCAGCGTCGTGCAGGGGAACTATGGCTACACCTTC
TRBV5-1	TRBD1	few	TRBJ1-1	CASSLTGEITEAFF	TGCGCCAGCAGCTTGACAGGGGAGATCACTGAAGCTTTCTTT
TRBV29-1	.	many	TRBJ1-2	CSVGLAPNYGYTF	TGCAGCGTTGGGTTGGCCCCAAACTATGGCTACACCTTC
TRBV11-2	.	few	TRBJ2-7	CASSSIASGPFEQYF	TGTGCCAGCAGCTCGATAGCCAGCGGACCTTTCGAGCAGTACTTC
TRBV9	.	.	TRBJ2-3	CASTVDSTDTQYF	TGTGCCAGCACGGTCGATAGCACAGATACGCAGTATTTT
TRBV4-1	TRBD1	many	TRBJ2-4	CASSPDTLDRAALAKNIQYF	TGCGCCAGCAGCCCTGATACCCTGGACAGGGCCGCTCTAGCCAAAAACATTCAGTACTTC
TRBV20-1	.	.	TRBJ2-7	CSARDPYEQYF	TGCAGTGCTAGAGATCCTTACGAGCAGTACTTC
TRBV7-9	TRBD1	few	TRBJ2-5	CASSENRGPSIETQYF	TGTGCCAGCAGCGAAAACAGGGGGCCGAGTATAGAGACCCAGTACTTC
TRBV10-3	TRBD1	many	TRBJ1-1	CAISESGGQGGAFF	TGTGCCATCAGTGAGTCTGGGGGACAGGGGGGAGCTTTCTTT
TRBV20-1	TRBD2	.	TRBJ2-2	CSASVGTSWTGELFF	TGCAGTGCTAGTGTGGGGACTAGTTGGACCGGGGAGCTGTTTTTT
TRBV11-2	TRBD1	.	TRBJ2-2	CASSRDSLAGELFF	TGTGCCAGCAGCCGGGACAGTCTCGCCGGGGAGCTGTTTTTT
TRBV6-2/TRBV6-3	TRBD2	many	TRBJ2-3	CASTPGLASTDTQYF	TGTGCCAGCACCCCGGGACTAGCTTCCACAGATACGCAGTATTTT
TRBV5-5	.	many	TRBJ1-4	CASSAVLSDSNEKLFF	TGTGCCAGCAGCGCCGTACTTTCAGACAGTAATGAAAAACTGTTTTTT